The T cell receptor (beta chain) described here comes from a study of T cell responses to AZD1222 COVID-19 vaccine. Libraries were prepared by immunoSEQ multiplex PCR; TCRdb keeps only in-frame clonotypes and omits some of them. The table records about 86,000 clones, roughly 90% of them present only once. About this clone: Antigen specificity is unknown.

Whole-study results and caveats: Along spike, vaccine-associated CD4 TCRs were found throughout, with dominance at 160-218 and 743-854. It was only a handful of AZD1222 recipients who were seropositive at baseline.

From germline, CDR1 is LGHDT and CDR2 YNNKEL (reference sequence). Trimming removed 2 bases from V and 2 bases from J; junction bases left unmatched: 3. The CDR3 totals 15 residues. This receptor was taken from an adult in good health. This specimen consisted of peripheral blood, obtained on day 0 of AZD1222 vaccination. The chain uses TRBV3-1 (or the pseudogene TRBV3-2) and TRBJ2-7; 10 bases fit TRBD1. The CDR3 nucleotides are TGTGCCAGCAGCCAATGGACAGGGGGGACCTACGAGCAGTACTTC. The encoded protein is CASSQWTGGTYEQYF.